These 21 T cell receptor beta chains originate from one sample sequenced in a study of Tregs in tolerant kidney transplant recipients (dated by TCRdb to the late 2010s). The transplants used related donors along with nonmyeloablative bone marrow transplantation, and in the human trials mixed chimerism was transient. Libraries were prepared through the immunoSEQ multiplex PCR assay. This is the immuneACCESS table as TCRdb keeps it, with only in-frame sequences that have V and J called. A part of the clones is gone; compared with another copy, unresolved V genes explain less than half, and the rest is unexplained. A total of more than 70,000 clones appear in this sample, about 91% of them only once. Around 1.5% of the sample is in the top ten clones. The sample was CD4+ T cells from blood (PBMCs), taken 24 months after the transplant. The receptors originated from a human patient who received a combined kidney and bone marrow transplant. After a transplant, some T cells may be the graft donor's own cells.

The gene calls are TRBV7-2 and TRBJ1-2; D call uncertain. This CDR3 is built from 13 residues. Trimming removed 2 bases from V and 5 bases from J, with 9 bases in between. The germline CDR1 and CDR2 sequences are SGHTA and FQGNSA. CDR3 amino acids: CASSLSLGYGYTF. The CDR3 coding sequence is TGTGCCAGCAGCTTAAGTCTCGGGTATGGCTACACCTTC.

The rearrangement uses TRBV6-5 and TRBJ2-5, with a possible D match to TRBD2 (6 bases). The V and J ends lost 5 bases and 5 bases respectively, with 18 bases between them. In germline, CDR1 is MNHEY, CDR2 SVGAGI. The CDR3 sequence is 15 residues long. The CDR3 coding sequence is TGTGCCAGCAGTCGTATCGGCGGGGAACGGGAGACCCAGTACTTC. Translated: CASSRIGGERETQYF.

The chain has TRBV11-1 and TRBJ2-7; TRBD2 aligns across 8 bases. The CDR3 is made up of 19 amino acids. The trim removed 3 bases at V and 3 bases at J, leaving 19 bases unmatched. Per germline, CDR1 SGHAT and CDR2 FQDESV (reference sequence). The CDR3: CASSFQGAVSSGSYYEQYF. CDR3 nucleotide sequence: TGTGCCAGCAGCTTCCAAGGGGCGGTTTCCAGCGGGAGCTACTACGAGCAGTACTTC.

The J gene is TRBJ1-2, the V gene TRBV19; D gene uncertain. The CDR3 covers 13 residues. Trimming stripped 3 bases from V and 1 base from J, with 6 bases between. Germline CDR1 is LNHDA and CDR2 is SQIVND (reference sequence). The CDR3 bases are TGTGCCAGTAGTATCCAGTTTAACTATGGCTACACCTTC. It yields the protein CASSIQFNYGYTF.

V usage is TRBV5-1 and J usage is TRBJ1-4, with 9 bases aligning to TRBD1. The CDR3 totals 14 residues. V trimming: 4 bases; J trimming: 7 bases; junction bases outside the gene matches: 5. From germline, CDR1 is SGHRS and CDR2 YFSETQ. The CDR3 DNA reads as TGCGCCAGCAGCACCGGACAGGGGCGTGAAAAACTGTTTTTT. This gives the protein CASSTGQGREKLFF.

This clone was picked up one time. The chain uses TRBV7-9 and TRBJ2-7, with TRBD2 matching 12 bases. The germline gives CDR1 SEHNR, CDR2 FQNEAQ (reference sequence). V shed 2 bases, J shed 3 bases, and the junction held 8 bases outside the gene matches. The CDR3 sequence is 17 residues long. Here the CDR3 DNA reads TGTGCCAGCAGCTTACCCCGGACTAGCGGGATAGGCTACGAGCAGTACTTC. Translating gives CASSLPRTSGIGYEQYF.

The rearrangement uses TRBV5-8 and TRBJ2-7; 11 positions agree with TRBD1. Per germline, CDR1 SGHTS and CDR2 YDEGEE. The junction had 6 bases not matched to a gene; V was cut back by 4 bases and J by 6 bases. The CDR3 runs 14 residues. This CDR3 is CASSRGQGAREQYF. In DNA form, the CDR3 reads TGTGCCAGCAGCCGCGGACAGGGGGCTCGCGAGCAGTACTTC. Complete variable domain (other parts from reference TRBV5-8 and TRBJ2-7): EAGVTQSPTHLIKTRGQQATLRCSPISGHTSVYWYQQALGLGLQFLLWYDEGEERNRGNFPPRFSGRQFPNYSSELNVNALELEDSALYLCASSRGQGAREQYFGPGTRLTVT.

Note on this clone: The germline gene is not matched at one end of the junction; a read error may be the cause. Distinct nucleotide sequences in the sample also encode this CDR3. V usage is TRBV5-5 and J usage is TRBJ2-7; perhaps TRBD1 as D (5 bases). Germline values: CDR1 SGHKS, CDR2 YYEKEE (reference sequence). This CDR3 spans 15 amino acids. The CDR3 coding sequence is TGTGCCGGCAGCCTGCTTGGGCAGGGCTTCCACGAGCAGTATTTC. Translating gives CAGSLLGQGFHEQYF. Combining the CDR3 with reference TRBV5-5 and TRBJ2-7 gives the whole variable domain DAGVTQSPTHLIKTRGQQVTLRCSPISGHKSVSWYQQVLGQGPQFIFQYYEKEERGRGNFPDRFSARQFPNYSSELNVNALLLGDSALYLCAGSLLGQGFHEQYFGPGTRLTVT.

The rearrangement joins TRBV7-2 to TRBJ2-1; TRBD2 agrees at 9 bases. Germline V gene lookup returns CDR1 SGHTA and CDR2 FQGNSA. The CDR3 runs to 15 residues. Trimming removed 0 bases from V and 7 bases from J; junction bases left unmatched: 4. The CDR3 nucleotides are TGTGCCAGCAGCTTAGCTAGCGGGAGACCAAATGAGCAGTTCTTC. This sequence encodes CASSLASGRPNEQFF. Variable domain in full (rest from reference TRBV7-2 and TRBJ2-1): GAGVSQSPSNKVTEKGKDVELRCDPISGHTALYWYRQSLGQGLEFLIYFQGNSAPDKSGLPSDRFSAERTGGSVSTLTIQRTQQEDSAVYLCASSLASGRPNEQFFGPGTRLTVL.

This sequence joins TRBV7-8 and TRBJ2-7, with 9 bases fitting TRBD2. The germline CDR1 and CDR2 sequences are SGHVS and FQNEAQ. Unmatched junction bases numbered 7, after V lost 5 bases and J lost 2 bases. The CDR3 covers 15 residues. Here the CDR3 reads CASSPLTSGAYEQYF. For the CDR3, the DNA is TGTGCCAGCAGCCCCCTGACTAGCGGCGCCTACGAGCAGTACTTC.

The chain joins TRBV4-3 to TRBJ1-1; D gene unclear. Trimming removed 3 bases from V and 0 bases from J, with 5 bases in between. Germline V CDR1 and CDR2: LGHNA, YSLEER. The CDR3 runs 13 residues. In nucleotides, the CDR3 is TGCGCCAGCAGCCAGCGATTGAACACTGAAGCTTTCTTT. It codes for CASSQRLNTEAFF.

J is TRBJ1-2 and V is TRBV12-5; the match to TRBD1 covers 7 bases. Germline CDR1 LGHNT, CDR2 FRNRAP. Trimming at V came to 7 bases and at J to 2 bases, leaving 4 bases not matched to a gene. CDR3 size: 13 residues. CDR3 loop: CASAPGQNYGYTF. The DNA for the CDR3 is TGTGCTAGTGCCCCGGGACAGAACTATGGCTACACCTTC.

V and J are TRBV7-3 and TRBJ2-3; the match to TRBD1 covers 9 bases. J was trimmed by 3 bases and V by 6 bases; bases with no gene match: 4. CDR1 is SGHTA and CDR2 is FQGTGA in the germline V gene. There are 14 residues in the CDR3. The CDR3 nucleotides read TGTGCCAGCAGACGGACAGGGGCGACAGATACGCAGTATTTT. Translated: CASRRTGATDTQYF.

Concerning this clone: This sample also contains other DNA sequences that code for the same CDR3. The chain carries TRBV27 and TRBJ1-1; D call uncertain. The CDR3 sequence is 13 residues long. V was shortened by 2 bases and J by 1 base, with 5 bases between the two germline ends. In germline, CDR1 is MNHEY, CDR2 SMNVEV (reference sequence). CDR3 in amino acids: CASSLGRNTEAFF. As DNA, the CDR3 is TGTGCCAGCAGTTTAGGCAGGAACACTGAAGCTTTCTTT.

This chain joins TRBV4-3 and TRBJ2-1, with 10 bases matching TRBD2. Looked up from germline, CDR1 is LGHNA and CDR2 is YSLEER. The CDR3 extends over 17 amino acids. The J segment lost 6 bases and the V segment lost 4 bases, leaving 12 bases of the junction unmatched. The CDR3 is CASSRDSSGSSRNEQFF. CDR3 in DNA: TGCGCCAGCAGCCGGGACTCTAGCGGGAGTTCCCGCAATGAGCAGTTCTTC.

The V gene is TRBV4-1, the J gene TRBJ1-4; 8 nucleotides align to TRBD1. V was clipped by 0 bases and J by 7 bases; unmatched bases: 4. This CDR3 is built from 15 residues. CDR1 and CDR2 (germline): MGHRA, YSYEKL. The CDR3 DNA is TGCGCCAGCAGCCAAGATAGGCAGGGGGCTGAAAAACTGTTTTTT. Protein: CASSQDRQGAEKLFF.

The V call is TRBV6-5, the J call TRBJ1-3, with D uncertain. Germline V gene data show CDR1 as MNHEY and CDR2 as SVGAGI. The CDR3 extends over 16 amino acids. Trimming stripped 2 bases from V and 0 bases from J, with 11 bases between. This chain's CDR3 is CASSYDFGSSGNTIYF. The CDR3 coding sequence is TGTGCCAGCAGTTACGACTTTGGAAGCTCTGGAAACACCATATATTTT.

This clone showed up just once. The CDR3 is CASSYSGRGEDTQYF. DNA for the CDR3: TGTGCCAGCAGTTACTCTGGCAGGGGGGAAGATACGCAGTATTTT. The gene calls are TRBV6-5 and TRBJ2-3; a possible D gene is TRBD1 (7 bases). V was shortened by 0 bases and J by 5 bases, with 12 bases between the two germline ends. This CDR3 spans 15 amino acids. Germline CDR1 reads MNHEY; CDR2 reads SVGAGI.

A note on this clone: The sample carries other DNA sequences with the same CDR3. The chain links TRBV7-2 to TRBJ1-6; TRBD1 agrees at 7 bases. CDR1 is SGHTA and CDR2 is FQGNSA in the germline V gene. This CDR3 is 16 amino acids long. V lost 5 bases and J lost 13; bases outside the gene matches: 17. The CDR3: CASSPNSGTVGSPLHF. The CDR3 DNA reads TGTGCCAGCAGCCCAAACTCCGGGACAGTGGGTTCCCCCCTCCACTTT.

The chain combines TRBV13 with TRBJ2-7; TRBD1 matches at 7 bases. Trimming removed 4 bases from V and 2 bases from J; junction bases left unmatched: 5. CDR3 length: 14 amino acids. The germline gives CDR1 PRHDT, CDR2 FYEKMQ (reference sequence). The CDR3 DNA is TGTGCCAGCAGCTCAACAGGGGTGGCCTACGAGCAGTACTTC. The encoded protein is CASSSTGVAYEQYF. The full variable domain, in which reference TRBV13 and TRBJ2-7 provide the parts outside the CDR3, is AAGVIQSPRHLIKEKRETATLKCYPIPRHDTVYWYQQGPGQDPQFLISFYEKMQSDKGSIPDRFSAQQFSDYHSELNMSSLELGDSALYFCASSSTGVAYEQYFGPGTRLTVT.

This chain connects TRBV18 to TRBJ1-2; maybe TRBD1 (6 bases). Germline CDR1 KGHSH, CDR2 LQKENI. Trimming stripped 2 bases from V and 3 bases from J, with 7 bases between. The CDR3 extends over 13 amino acids. The CDR3 here is CASSPGGDYGYTF. In DNA, the CDR3 is TGTGCCAGCTCACCAGGGGGCGACTATGGCTACACCTTC.